This passage covers 16 T cell receptor beta chains from one sample sequenced in a study of blood T cell repertoires in COVID-19. Libraries were prepared by immunoSEQ multiplex PCR; TCRdb keeps only in-frame clonotypes and omits some of them. Of fewer than 250,000 clones listed, 88% were seen once; the top ten hold roughly 6%. Material for sequencing was peripheral blood. The receptors were gathered from a woman aged 40 to 49 who had recovered from COVID-19.

This clone was recorded only once. This chain joins TRBV5-1 and TRBJ2-2; weak D call: TRBD1 (6 bases). The CDR3 has 14 residues. CDR1 and CDR2 from the germline V gene are SGHRS and YFSETQ. V was clipped by 3 bases and J by 4 bases, with 10 bases between them. The CDR3 sequence is CASSSTTGTGELFF. CDR3 in DNA: TGCGCCAGCAGCTCGACGACAGGCACCGGGGAGCTGTTTTTT.

This clone was observed a single time. This chain uses TRBV10-3 with TRBJ1-2, with 7 positions matching TRBD1. From germline, CDR1 is ENHRY and CDR2 SYGVKD. Trimming cost V 0 bases and J 6 bases; bases outside gene matches: 7. CDR3 length equals 15 residues. This CDR3 is CAISESREGANGYTF. The DNA for the CDR3 is TGTGCCATCAGTGAGTCCCGTGAGGGGGCGAATGGCTACACCTTC.

For the CDR3, the DNA is TGTGCCAGCAGCAGGACTAGCGGGAGTTTTTTTATTGATACGCAGTATTTT. Translated: CASSRTSGSFFIDTQYF. This chain links TRBV28 with TRBJ2-3; 13 bases are shared with TRBD2. This CDR3 has 17 amino acids. The germline V gene encodes CDR1 MDHEN and CDR2 SYDVKM. V shed 6 bases and J 6 bases; nucleotides not matched to a gene: 12.

The chain uses TRBV29-1 and TRBJ1-2; D is undetermined. Trimming cost V 3 bases and J 4 bases, with 9 bases left between them. The CDR3 totals 12 residues. Germline lookup yields CDR1 SQVTM and CDR2 ANQGSEA. Here the CDR3 reads CSVEADTYGYTF. The CDR3 nucleotides are TGCAGCGTTGAGGCCGACACCTATGGCTACACCTTC.

The chain couples TRBV25-1 to TRBJ2-5; 13 bases align to TRBD2. The CDR3 has 15 amino acids. The germline CDR1 and CDR2 sequences are MGHDK and SYGVNS. V dropped 6 bases and J dropped 5; count of bases not matched to a gene: 6. The CDR3 sequence is CASSPGLAGVETQYF. DNA for the CDR3: TGTGCCAGCAGCCCAGGACTAGCGGGAGTCGAGACCCAGTACTTC.

V is TRBV7-2 and J is TRBJ2-1; tentative D call: TRBD1 (6 bases). V was clipped by 5 bases and J by 4 bases, with 12 bases between them. Looked up from germline, CDR1 is SGHTA and CDR2 is FQGNSA. The CDR3 loop spans 14 amino acids. CDR3 sequence (DNA): TGTGCCAGCAGCCTCCCAGGGGTATACAATGAGCAGTTCTTC. Its protein is CASSLPGVYNEQFF. The full variable domain, its missing parts supplied by reference TRBV7-2 and TRBJ2-1, is GAGVSQSPSNKVTEKGKDVELRCDPISGHTALYWYRQSLGQGLEFLIYFQGNSAPDKSGLPSDRFSAERTGGSVSTLTIQRTQQEDSAVYLCASSLPGVYNEQFFGPGTRLTVL.

The J gene is TRBJ1-1, the V gene TRBV29-1; the D is unclear. The germline V and J ends were trimmed by 4 bases and 0 bases, with 12 bases remaining between them. Germline assignment: CDR1 SQVTM and CDR2 ANQGSEA. The CDR3 contains 14 residues. CDR3 sequence: CSVVSGSMNTEAFF. In DNA form, the CDR3 reads TGCAGCGTTGTGAGCGGATCTATGAACACTGAAGCTTTCTTT.

As for this clone: The same CDR3 is also encoded by other DNA sequences in this sample. The rearrangement uses TRBV5-1 and TRBJ1-4; D perhaps matches TRBD1 (6 bases). The CDR3 loop spans 15 amino acids. V was clipped by 0 bases and J by 2 bases, with 8 bases between them. The germline gives CDR1 SGHRS, CDR2 YFSETQ. The CDR3 protein is CASSLAGATNEKLFF. DNA of the CDR3: TGCGCCAGCAGCTTGGCAGGGGCGACTAATGAAAAACTGTTTTTT.

The DNA of the CDR3 is TGTGCCTGGAGGGGACAGGCGTCGAATGAAAAACTGTTTTTT. Protein: CAWRGQASNEKLFF. J is TRBJ1-4 and V is TRBV30, with TRBD1 matching over 8 bases. This CDR3 has 14 amino acids. The ends lost 3 bases at V and 5 bases at J; junction bases unmatched: 5. The V gene's germline CDR1 is GTSNPN and CDR2 SVGIG (reference sequence).

This chain links TRBV19 with TRBJ1-4; D is possibly TRBD1 (5 bases). Germline V CDR1 and CDR2: LNHDA, SQIVND (reference sequence). The V end lost 6 bases, the J end lost 0 bases, and 11 bases lay between the germline ends. The CDR3 covers 15 residues. The DNA for the CDR3 is TGTGCCAGTAGGCCAGGGTTTTCAACTAATGAAAAACTGTTTTTT. Translated, it gives CASRPGFSTNEKLFF. Supplemented by reference TRBV19 and TRBJ1-4, the full variable domain reads DGGITQSPKYLFRKEGQNVTLSCEQNLNHDAMYWYRQDPGQGLRLIYYSQIVNDFQKGDIAEGYSVSREKKESFPLTVTSAQKNPTAFYLCASRPGFSTNEKLFFGSGTQLSVL.

This clone was counted a single time. The genes are TRBV19 and TRBJ2-7, with 10 bases identical to TRBD2. V lost 0 bases and J lost 3; bases outside the gene matches: 5. The CDR3 totals 16 residues. The germline gives CDR1 LNHDA, CDR2 SQIVND (reference sequence). CDR3 amino acids: CASSIDKGTSVYEQYF. The DNA for the CDR3 is TGTGCCAGTAGTATAGACAAAGGGACTAGCGTCTACGAGCAGTACTTC.

The chain combines TRBV7-9 with TRBJ2-3; 9 bases line up with TRBD2. The CDR3 extends over 17 amino acids. The germline V gene encodes CDR1 SEHNR and CDR2 FQNEAQ (reference sequence). V shed 4 bases and J 1 base; nucleotides not matched to a gene: 9. DNA of the CDR3: TGTGCCAGCAGCTCCCCCTGGGCTAGCGGGGGCACAGATACGCAGTATTTT. Its translation is CASSSPWASGGTDTQYF.

The chain employs TRBV18 and TRBJ2-7; D might be TRBD2 (5 bases). The CDR3 loop spans 15 amino acids. V dropped 5 bases and J dropped 4 bases, with 18 bases sitting between them. Germline assignment: CDR1 KGHSH and CDR2 LQKENI. The CDR3 DNA is TGTGCCAGCTCAGAACAGACGGAGGCCTTTTACGAGCAGTACTTC. It translates to CASSEQTEAFYEQYF.

This clone was counted once. This rearrangement joins TRBV30 to TRBJ1-4, with D possibly TRBD1 on 6 matching bases. Per germline, CDR1 GTSNPN and CDR2 SVGIG (reference sequence). CDR3 length equals 16 residues. Trimming took off 5 bases at V and 8 bases at J, with 24 bases between the two ends. In DNA, the CDR3 is TGTGCCTGGGCCCTTCCCTGGGGGCAAGCGGGGGAAAAACTGTTTTTT. Translation: CAWALPWGQAGEKLFF.

The V and J genes are TRBV7-8 and TRBJ1-5; 7 nucleotides align to TRBD1. This CDR3 contains 14 residues. Trimming cost V 5 bases and J 4 bases; bases outside gene matches: 5. Germline V gene lookup returns CDR1 SGHVS and CDR2 FQNEAQ. The chain's CDR3 is CASSPGGRNQPQHF. As DNA, the CDR3 is TGTGCCAGCAGCCCAGGGGGTCGGAATCAGCCCCAGCATTTT.

The chain uses TRBV7-7 and TRBJ2-3; D might be TRBD2 (6 bases). The CDR3 spans 13 residues. Germline V gene data show CDR1 as SSHAT and CDR2 as FNYEAQ (reference sequence). Trimming left V 5 bases short and J 5 bases short, with 11 bases between. The CDR3 is CASSLGGKDTQYF. CDR3 bases: TGTGCCAGCAGCCTTGGGGGGAAAGATACGCAGTATTTT.